This T cell receptor (beta chain) was sequenced during a study of CD8 T cells in ankylosing spondylitis. Quantitative molecular-barcoded 5'-RACE generated the TCR beta libraries. TCRdb passed the 5' RACE reads through MiXCR, listing each CDR3 protein once. The sample includes hundreds of thousands of distinct CDR3 sequences, about 12% seen only once; the top ten take roughly 0.51%. With respect to this clonotype: What it binds is unknown.

Study-level findings and limits: What appeared characteristic of ankylosing spondylitis blood was a TCR beta motif of eight or nine highly homologous variants. The authors reported significant enrichment of disease-linked clones in matched ankylosing spondylitis synovial fluid. The authors found the disease-linked clones to be CD8+ and relatively rare in peripheral blood. Earlier literature documents some of the motif variants in reactive arthritis synovial fluid and blood.

Per the germline V gene, CDR1 is SGHTA and CDR2 is FQGNSA. Trimming pared 2 bases from V and 10 bases from J, leaving 12 bases between. The CDR3 loop spans 13 amino acids. The V gene is TRBV7-2, the J gene TRBJ1-5, with no clear D. The sequencing input was blood, either unsorted or a sorted T cell fraction (not recorded which). The source of this sequence is a male donor with ankylosing spondylitis. Written as DNA, the CDR3 is TGTGCCAGCAGCTTACAAGGGCCCGTCCCCCAGCATTTT. It encodes CASSLQGPVPQHF.